This is a list of T cell receptor beta chains from one sample in a study of blood T cell repertoires in COVID-19. Generated by immunoSEQ multiplex PCR, the TCRdb table keeps only in-frame clones and is missing some. The sample has 100,000 to 150,000 clones, around four fifths seen once. The sequencing sample was made of peripheral blood. The receptors stem from a man aged 60 to 69 with acute or convalescent COVID-19. The CDR3 runs from the conserved cysteine through the conserved F or W. A D gene is named only where the DNA matches it firmly. Clone size is given for some rows only: seen once, a few or many times, or a class if the clone is expanded.

J: TRBJ2-1
size: few
V: TRBV11-2
D: NA
CDR3: CASSPQPLSSYNEQFF
DNA: TGTGCCAGCAGCCCCCAACCTCTGAGCTCCTACAATGAGCAGTTCTTC

J: TRBJ2-1
size: NA
V: TRBV19
D: TRBD1
CDR3: CASSIGRETGGSYNEQFF
DNA: TGTGCCAGTAGTATAGGACGTGAAACAGGGGGCTCCTACAATGAGCAGTTCTTC

J: TRBJ2-1
size: NA
V: TRBV9
D: TRBD2
CDR3: CASSILAGPERDEQFF
DNA: TGTGCCAGCAGCATTCTAGCGGGACCGGAACGGGATGAGCAGTTCTTC

J: TRBJ1-2
size: NA
V: TRBV12-3/TRBV12-4
D: NA
CDR3: CASSRAGYTF
DNA: TGTGCCAGCAGCCGAGCCGGCTACACCTTC

J: TRBJ2-1
size: NA
V: TRBV18
D: NA
CDR3: CASSPAGRPNEQFF
DNA: TGTGCCAGCTCACCAGCGGGACGTCCCAATGAGCAGTTCTTC

J: TRBJ1-4
size: NA
V: TRBV29-1
D: NA
CDR3: CSVYVNRVGEKLFF
DNA: TGCAGCGTTTATGTGAACAGGGTAGGCGAAAAACTGTTTTTT

J: TRBJ2-7
size: NA
V: TRBV14
D: TRBD1
CDR3: CASSPGQGRYIGQYF
DNA: TGTGCCAGCAGCCCTGGACAGGGTCGATATATCGGGCAGTACTTC

J: TRBJ1-2
size: NA
V: TRBV19
D: NA
CDR3: CASNKRDPMGYGYTF
DNA: TGTGCCAGTAACAAGCGGGACCCAATGGGCTATGGCTACACCTTC

J: TRBJ1-5
size: many
V: TRBV7-2
D: NA
CDR3: CASSRQSNQPQHF
DNA: TGTGCCAGCAGCCGACAGTCCAATCAGCCCCAGCATTTT

J: TRBJ2-5
size: NA
V: TRBV7-6
D: NA
CDR3: CASSLFQLSETQYF
DNA: TGTGCCAGCAGCTTATTTCAACTCTCGGAGACCCAGTACTTC

J: TRBJ1-2
size: NA
V: TRBV19
D: NA
CDR3: CASSTTGNYGYTF
DNA: TGTGCCAGTAGTACAACAGGGAACTATGGCTACACCTTC

J: TRBJ1-5
size: NA
V: TRBV10-3
D: NA
CDR3: CAISESAPGGNQPQHF
DNA: TGTGCCATCAGTGAGTCAGCCCCGGGAGGCAATCAGCCCCAGCATTTT

J: TRBJ2-1
size: NA
V: TRBV6-1
D: TRBD2
CDR3: CASSDLGAGRDNEQFF
DNA: TGTGCCAGCAGTGACCTGGGAGCGGGACGAGACAATGAGCAGTTCTTC

J: TRBJ1-2
size: NA
V: TRBV4-1
D: NA
CDR3: CASSQDNGGYYGYTF
DNA: TGCGCCAGCAGCCAAGATAATGGAGGATACTATGGCTACACCTTC

J: TRBJ2-2
size: NA
V: TRBV5-1
D: NA
CDR3: CASSTGSGTGELFF
DNA: TGCGCCAGCTCTACGGGAAGCGGTACCGGGGAGCTGTTTTTT

J: TRBJ2-3
size: NA
V: TRBV6-4
D: TRBD2
CDR3: CASSDSAGGPDTQYF
DNA: TGTGCCAGCAGTGACTCGGCGGGAGGGCCAGATACGCAGTATTTT

J: TRBJ1-6
size: few
V: TRBV9
D: NA
CDR3: CASSSTSGGADSPLHF
DNA: TGTGCCAGCAGCTCTACCTCGGGGGGGGCCGATTCACCCCTCCACTTT

J: TRBJ1-5
size: NA
V: TRBV27
D: NA
CDR3: CASSIRGYRQPQHF
DNA: TGTGCCAGCAGTATCCGGGGGTATAGGCAGCCCCAGCATTTT

J: TRBJ2-3
size: NA
V: TRBV10-3
D: NA
CDR3: CAISDPGDTDTQYF
DNA: TGTGCCATCAGTGACCCAGGGGACACAGATACGCAGTATTTT

J: TRBJ1-1
size: NA
V: TRBV12-5
D: TRBD1
CDR3: CASGPGTGSRSTEAFF
DNA: TGTGCTAGTGGTCCCGGGACAGGGAGTAGAAGCACTGAAGCTTTCTTT

J: TRBJ1-2
size: NA
V: TRBV9
D: NA
CDR3: CASSAGFNFYGYTF
DNA: TGTGCCAGCAGCGCCGGGTTCAACTTCTATGGCTACACCTTC

J: TRBJ1-1
size: NA
V: TRBV5-1
D: TRBD1
CDR3: CASTLVDRETEAFF
DNA: TGCGCCAGCACCTTGGTAGACAGGGAAACTGAAGCTTTCTTT

J: TRBJ1-6
size: once
V: TRBV19
D: TRBD1
CDR3: CASSTTGKGISPLHF
DNA: TGTGCCAGTAGTACGACAGGGAAGGGGATTTCACCCCTCCACTTT

J: TRBJ1-2
size: NA
V: TRBV7-8
D: TRBD1
CDR3: CASSLVVGQGFNGYTF
DNA: TGTGCCAGCAGCTTAGTAGTAGGACAGGGGTTCAATGGCTACACCTTC

J: TRBJ2-6
size: NA
V: TRBV7-2
D: TRBD2
CDR3: CASTPGGYNSGANVLTF
DNA: TGTGCCAGCACCCCGGGGGGGTACAACTCTGGGGCCAACGTCCTGACTTTC

J: TRBJ1-5
size: NA
V: TRBV11-2
D: NA
CDR3: CASSLEGTQPQHF
DNA: TGTGCCAGCAGCTTAGAGGGCACTCAGCCCCAGCATTTT

J: TRBJ2-2
size: NA
V: TRBV5-1
D: NA
CDR3: CASSVAKPNTGELFF
DNA: TGCGCCAGCAGCGTAGCGAAACCGAACACCGGGGAGCTGTTTTTT

J: TRBJ1-6
size: NA
V: TRBV7-3
D: NA
CDR3: CASSTNRDSPLHF
DNA: TGTGCCAGCTCTACGAACAGGGATTCACCCCTCCACTTT

J: TRBJ2-5
size: NA
V: TRBV11-3
D: TRBD1
CDR3: CASSRDRATQYF
DNA: TGTGCCAGCAGCCGGGACAGGGCCACCCAGTACTTC

J: TRBJ1-5
size: NA
V: TRBV14
D: NA
CDR3: CASSRGEYQPQHF
DNA: TGTGCCAGCAGCCGGGGAGAATACCAGCCCCAGCATTTT

J: TRBJ2-7
size: NA
V: TRBV7-2
D: NA
CDR3: CASSLGGALSYEQYF
DNA: TGTGCCAGCAGCCTGGGCGGGGCTCTCTCCTACGAGCAGTACTTC

J: TRBJ1-2
size: NA
V: TRBV19
D: NA
CDR3: CASSLQGGGGYTF
DNA: TGTGCCAGTAGTTTACAGGGTGGTGGTGGCTACACCTTC

J: TRBJ1-2
size: NA
V: TRBV6-5
D: TRBD1
CDR3: CASTRGGTGDGYTF
DNA: TGTGCCAGCACCCGAGGGGGGACAGGGGACGGCTACACCTTC

J: TRBJ1-2
size: once
V: TRBV6-2/TRBV6-3
D: NA
CDR3: CASSSYGQTLANYGYTF
DNA: TGTGCCAGCAGTTCTTACGGACAGACCTTAGCTAACTATGGCTACACCTTC

J: TRBJ1-5
size: NA
V: TRBV30
D: NA
CDR3: CAWGEYGFSNQPQHF
DNA: TGTGCCTGGGGTGAATACGGGTTTAGCAATCAGCCCCAGCATTTT

J: TRBJ2-3
size: NA
V: TRBV7-9
D: TRBD1
CDR3: CASSFRTGGADTQYF
DNA: TGTGCCAGCAGCTTCCGGACAGGGGGCGCAGATACGCAGTATTTT

J: TRBJ1-5
size: few
V: TRBV6-1
D: NA
CDR3: CASSETFHSNQPQHF
DNA: TGTGCCAGCAGTGAGACATTTCATAGCAATCAGCCCCAGCATTTT

J: TRBJ2-1
size: NA
V: TRBV7-2
D: TRBD2
CDR3: CASSSSRAGGRVNEQFF
DNA: TGTGCCAGCAGCTCCTCACGAGCGGGGGGGCGGGTCAATGAGCAGTTCTTC

J: TRBJ2-3
size: NA
V: TRBV3-1/TRBV3-2
D: NA
CDR3: CASSHYSTDTQYF
DNA: TGTGCCAGCAGCCACTATTCCACAGATACGCAGTATTTT

J: TRBJ2-1
size: NA
V: TRBV9
D: NA
CDR3: CASTRPGWPNEQFF
DNA: TGTGCCAGCACCAGGCCCGGTTGGCCCAATGAGCAGTTCTTC

J: TRBJ1-4
size: NA
V: TRBV2
D: TRBD1
CDR3: CASGRDRNEKLFF
DNA: TGTGCCAGCGGCCGGGACAGGAATGAAAAACTGTTTTTT

J: TRBJ2-1
size: NA
V: TRBV7-8
D: TRBD1
CDR3: CASSLSRGLSYEQFF
DNA: TGTGCCAGCAGCTTATCCAGGGGGCTATCATATGAGCAGTTCTTC

J: TRBJ2-3
size: NA
V: TRBV11-3
D: TRBD2
CDR3: CASSPGSSGSTDTQYF
DNA: TGTGCCAGCAGCCCCGGGAGTAGCGGGAGTACAGATACGCAGTATTTT

J: TRBJ1-4
size: NA
V: TRBV10-3
D: NA
CDR3: CATMPGDGEKLFF
DNA: TGTGCCACCATGCCGGGAGACGGGGAAAAACTGTTTTTT

J: TRBJ1-1
size: NA
V: TRBV19
D: NA
CDR3: CASSLPNTEAFF
DNA: TGTGCCAGTAGTCTACCGAACACTGAAGCTTTCTTT

J: TRBJ1-4
size: NA
V: TRBV19
D: NA
CDR3: CASSMQGEKLFF
DNA: TGTGCCAGTAGTATGCAGGGAGAAAAACTGTTTTTT

J: TRBJ1-5
size: few
V: TRBV30
D: NA
CDR3: CAWSVGVRRPQHF
DNA: TGTGCCTGGAGCGTAGGGGTTCGTCGGCCCCAGCATTTT

J: TRBJ1-6
size: NA
V: TRBV18
D: NA
CDR3: CASSPTARATNSPLHF
DNA: TGTGCCAGCTCACCCACCGCCAGGGCCACAAATTCACCCCTCCACTTT